This T cell receptor (beta chain) was documented in a study of cytomegalovirus exposure and HLA in healthy donors. V was pared by 1 base and J by 8 bases, with 8 bases of the junction left unmatched. Germline V lookup: CDR1 SGHRS, CDR2 YFSETQ. This CDR3 has 16 residues. Researchers ran the PCR with 60 Vbeta and 13 Jbeta primers. Only in-frame clones appear in the TCRdb table, and some are missing; sequencing was by immunoSEQ multiplex PCR. The sample consists of about 130,000 clones, approximately 85% of them appearing once. The specimen sequenced was PBMCs. The chain is built from TRBV5-1 and TRBJ2-1, with TRBD1 matching 11 bases. The receptor comes from a boy younger than 18 in good health and CMV-seronegative. The CDR3 region has the DNA TGCGCCAGCAGCTTGCGTGGGACAGGGGGTATGGATGAGCAGTTCTTC. This sequence encodes CASSLRGTGGMDEQFF.